This T cell receptor beta chain was captured in a study of T cell responses to AZD1222 COVID-19 vaccine. Produced via immunoSEQ multiplex PCR; TCRdb's table is partial and in-frame only. In the table there are some 120,000 clones, around nine tenths of which are singletons. V lost 4 bases and J lost 3, with 27 bases in between. The CDR3 is 20 residues long. Germline CDR1 reads MNHEY; CDR2 reads SMNVEV (reference sequence). This specimen was peripheral blood, taken on day 0 of MenACWY control vaccination. The receptor was isolated from an adult in good health. The V and J genes are TRBV27 and TRBJ1-4, with unresolved D. The chain's CDR3 is CASSSIFKKGGVSANEKLFF. The CDR3 DNA reads TGTGCCAGCAGTTCGATATTTAAAAAGGGCGGCGTCTCCGCTAATGAAAAACTGTTTTTT.